This is a list of T cell receptor beta chains from one sample in a study of T-cell memory formation after mild COVID-19. TCRdb used MiXCR to reprocess the 5' RACE reads, holding one entry per CDR3 protein. The sample has some 210,000 distinct CDR3 sequences; about 16% are singletons. The specimen sequenced was PBMCs or a T cell subset sorted from them (not recorded which). These receptors came from an adult woman who had mild COVID-19 (a few samples of this study predate the infection). Cell type and time point are not known. The CDR3 runs from the conserved cysteine through the conserved F or W. D genes are given only for firm matches. The size field is filled for only some rows; it gives once, few, many or a size class.

v_gene: TRBV18; abundance: NA; d_gene: TRBD1; j_gene: TRBJ2-7; CDR3aa: CASSPGTEAYEQYF; CDR3nt: TGTGCCAGCTCACCAGGGACAGAAGCCTACGAGCAGTACTTC
v_gene: TRBV29-1; abundance: NA; d_gene: TRBD2; j_gene: TRBJ2-3; CDR3aa: CSVGRVGLAGGKTDTQYF; CDR3nt: TGCAGCGTTGGTCGAGTAGGGTTAGCGGGAGGTAAAACAGATACGCAGTATTTT
v_gene: TRBV6-6; abundance: few; d_gene: NA; j_gene: TRBJ1-1; CDR3aa: CASSLSPITGTEAFF; CDR3nt: TGTGCCAGCAGTCTAAGTCCAATAACCGGGACTGAAGCTTTCTTT
v_gene: TRBV20-1; abundance: many; d_gene: NA; j_gene: TRBJ2-7; CDR3aa: CSANPGAGSYEQYF; CDR3nt: TGCAGTGCTAATCCGGGCGCCGGCTCCTACGAGCAGTACTTC
v_gene: TRBV9; abundance: few; d_gene: NA; j_gene: TRBJ1-1; CDR3aa: CASTKYPEDTEAFF; CDR3nt: TGTGCCAGCACGAAATACCCGGAGGACACTGAAGCTTTCTTT
v_gene: TRBV6-2/TRBV6-3; abundance: NA; d_gene: NA; j_gene: TRBJ2-4; CDR3aa: CASSRGQGFGAKNIQYF; CDR3nt: TGTGCCAGCAGCCGCGGTCAGGGATTCGGCGCCAAAAACATTCAGTACTTC
v_gene: TRBV12-3/TRBV12-4; abundance: NA; d_gene: TRBD2; j_gene: TRBJ2-1; CDR3aa: CASILAALLADHNEQFF; CDR3nt: TGTGCCAGCATCCTCGCTGCCCTACTAGCGGACCACAATGAGCAGTTCTTC
v_gene: TRBV12-3/TRBV12-4; abundance: many; d_gene: TRBD1; j_gene: TRBJ2-3; CDR3aa: CASRAQGDTQYF; CDR3nt: TGTGCCAGCAGGGCACAGGGGGATACGCAGTATTTT
v_gene: TRBV14; abundance: few; d_gene: TRBD1; j_gene: TRBJ2-6; CDR3aa: CASSQEGTGPLTGANVLTF; CDR3nt: TGTGCCAGCAGCCAAGAAGGGACAGGGCCACTAACTGGGGCCAACGTCCTGACTTTC
v_gene: TRBV27; abundance: few; d_gene: NA; j_gene: TRBJ2-3; CDR3aa: CASSLGAGTSPSTDTQYF; CDR3nt: TGTGCCAGCAGTTTAGGAGCGGGCACCTCCCCTAGCACAGATACGCAGTATTTT
v_gene: TRBV7-8; abundance: NA; d_gene: TRBD1; j_gene: TRBJ2-5; CDR3aa: CASKGTGMYQGTQYF; CDR3nt: TGTGCCAGCAAGGGGACAGGGATGTACCAGGGGACCCAGTACTTC
v_gene: TRBV29-1; abundance: few; d_gene: NA; j_gene: TRBJ2-1; CDR3aa: CSVRTALYNEQFF; CDR3nt: TGCAGCGTTCGGACAGCCTTGTACAATGAGCAGTTCTTC
v_gene: TRBV10-3; abundance: NA; d_gene: TRBD1; j_gene: TRBJ1-1; CDR3aa: CAIPPGQGPNTEAFF; CDR3nt: TGTGCCATCCCTCCCGGACAGGGACCGAACACTGAAGCTTTCTTT
v_gene: TRBV7-9; abundance: NA; d_gene: NA; j_gene: TRBJ2-7; CDR3aa: CASSSPGGVYEQYF; CDR3nt: TGTGCCAGCAGCTCCCCTGGAGGGGTTTACGAGCAGTACTTC
v_gene: TRBV6-2/TRBV6-3; abundance: few; d_gene: NA; j_gene: TRBJ2-3; CDR3aa: CASSVVGLDTQYF; CDR3nt: TGTGCCAGTTCGGTTGTGGGACTGGATACGCAGTATTTT
v_gene: TRBV7-9; abundance: few; d_gene: NA; j_gene: TRBJ2-1; CDR3aa: CASSLGAGLADLGNEQFF; CDR3nt: TGTGCCAGCAGCTTAGGGGCAGGGCTAGCAGACCTTGGGAATGAGCAGTTCTTC
v_gene: TRBV7-9; abundance: NA; d_gene: TRBD2; j_gene: TRBJ2-3; CDR3aa: CASSFTSAMTQDTQYF; CDR3nt: TGTGCCAGCAGCTTCACTAGCGCGATGACGCAAGATACGCAGTATTTT
v_gene: TRBV7-3; abundance: NA; d_gene: NA; j_gene: TRBJ1-3; CDR3aa: CASSENDRSSGNTIYF; CDR3nt: TGTGCCAGCAGCGAGAACGACAGGTCTTCTGGAAACACCATATATTTT
v_gene: TRBV9; abundance: NA; d_gene: TRBD1; j_gene: TRBJ1-2; CDR3aa: CASSAGQGTYSYGYTF; CDR3nt: TGTGCCAGCAGCGCAGGACAGGGGACCTATTCCTATGGCTACACCTTC
v_gene: TRBV20-1; abundance: NA; d_gene: NA; j_gene: TRBJ1-4; CDR3aa: CSARDEGREREKLFF; CDR3nt: TGCAGTGCTAGGGATGAGGGCAGGGAGAGGGAAAAACTGTTTTTT
v_gene: TRBV2; abundance: NA; d_gene: NA; j_gene: TRBJ2-7; CDR3aa: CASIRGWTYEQYF; CDR3nt: TGTGCCAGCATCCGGGGTTGGACCTACGAGCAGTACTTC
v_gene: TRBV5-5; abundance: few; d_gene: NA; j_gene: TRBJ2-5; CDR3aa: CASSLEQGRLQYF; CDR3nt: TGTGCCAGCAGCTTGGAACAGGGTAGGCTCCAGTACTTC
v_gene: TRBV7-2; abundance: NA; d_gene: NA; j_gene: TRBJ2-1; CDR3aa: CASSLAGSRQFF; CDR3nt: TGTGCCAGCAGCTTAGCCGGTAGTCGGCAGTTCTTC
v_gene: TRBV6-6; abundance: few; d_gene: TRBD2; j_gene: TRBJ2-7; CDR3aa: CASTWGGSYEQYF; CDR3nt: TGTGCCAGCACCTGGGGGGGGTCCTACGAGCAGTACTTC
v_gene: TRBV29-1; abundance: few; d_gene: NA; j_gene: TRBJ1-6; CDR3aa: CSVRESSYNSPLHF; CDR3nt: TGCAGCGTACGAGAAAGCTCCTATAATTCACCCCTCCACTTT
v_gene: TRBV6-5; abundance: NA; d_gene: NA; j_gene: TRBJ2-7; CDR3aa: CASSYSGGPYEQYF; CDR3nt: TGTGCCAGCAGTTACTCGGGGGGGCCCTACGAGCAGTACTTC
v_gene: TRBV12-3/TRBV12-4; abundance: NA; d_gene: TRBD2; j_gene: TRBJ2-7; CDR3aa: CASSWTSGGPYEQYF; CDR3nt: TGTGCCAGCAGTTGGACTAGCGGGGGGCCCTACGAGCAGTACTTC
v_gene: TRBV18; abundance: NA; d_gene: NA; j_gene: TRBJ2-3; CDR3aa: CASSPPSPATQYF; CDR3nt: TGTGCCAGCTCACCACCCTCCCCGGCTACGCAGTATTTT
v_gene: TRBV18; abundance: NA; d_gene: TRBD1; j_gene: TRBJ1-1; CDR3aa: CASSLTTGVGTEAFF; CDR3nt: TGTGCCAGCTCACTTACCACAGGGGTAGGGACTGAAGCTTTCTTT
v_gene: TRBV19; abundance: few; d_gene: NA; j_gene: TRBJ1-4; CDR3aa: CATREGTNEKLFF; CDR3nt: TGTGCCACCCGGGAGGGGACTAATGAAAAACTGTTTTTT
v_gene: TRBV10-3; abundance: few; d_gene: NA; j_gene: TRBJ1-3; CDR3aa: CAISEPSAGQSSGNTIYF; CDR3nt: TGTGCCATCAGTGAACCCTCCGCAGGGCAGAGCTCTGGAAACACCATATATTTT
v_gene: TRBV7-8; abundance: few; d_gene: NA; j_gene: TRBJ2-1; CDR3aa: CASSQGGLESDNEQFF; CDR3nt: TGTGCCAGCAGCCAGGGGGGCCTGGAGTCGGACAATGAGCAGTTCTTC
v_gene: TRBV4-3; abundance: NA; d_gene: NA; j_gene: TRBJ1-2; CDR3aa: CANSQEGSGTRVRGYTF; CDR3nt: TGCGCCAACAGCCAAGAAGGTTCAGGGACTCGTGTAAGAGGCTACACCTTC